The 17 T cell receptor beta chains given below trace back to one sample, sequenced in a study of blood T cells in healthy people across ages. The use of a sample-barcoded 5' primer and a J-beta primer mix characterized a second PCR of roughly 6 to 11 cycles. MiXCR was run by TCRdb on the 5' RACE reads, yielding one entry per CDR3 protein. Of 550,000 to 750,000 distinct CDR3 sequences in the sample, under 25% were seen once. Input material: blood. The origin of the receptors is a man between 65 and 79 years old in good health.

The V call is TRBV5-1, the J call TRBJ1-1; D may be TRBD1 (6 bases). CDR3 length equals 15 residues. From germline, CDR1 is SGHRS and CDR2 YFSETQ. Trimming left V 2 bases short and J 0 bases short, with 11 bases between. CDR3 in amino acids: CASSLQGTLNTEAFF. Here the CDR3 DNA reads TGCGCCAGCAGCTTACAGGGCACCTTGAACACTGAAGCTTTCTTT.

This clonotype was seen only a few times. V is TRBV29-1 and J is TRBJ1-2; D remains ambiguous. The V end was cut by 6 bases, the J end by 4 bases, with 18 bases between. CDR3 length: 14 residues. From germline, CDR1 is SQVTM and CDR2 ANQGSEA. CDR3 nucleotides: TGCAGCGTGCCAAGCACTGTCCTTGGCTATGGCTACACCTTC. Protein product: CSVPSTVLGYGYTF.

The J gene is TRBJ2-3, the V gene TRBV7-2; TRBD1 agrees at 8 bases. CDR3 length: 14 residues. Germline assignment: CDR1 SGHTA and CDR2 FQGNSA. Trimming removed 5 bases from V and 6 bases from J; junction bases left unmatched: 7. The CDR3 region is CASSVTGGVDTQYF. The CDR3 DNA is TGTGCCAGCAGCGTTACAGGGGGTGTGGATACGCAGTATTTT.

This clonotype appeared many times. The chain recombines TRBV7-3 with TRBJ2-1; the match to TRBD2 covers 8 bases. Germline CDR1 SGHTA, CDR2 FQGTGA. There are 15 residues in the CDR3. Trimming cost V 2 bases and J 1 base; bases outside gene matches: 1. The CDR3 spells CASSLGGRSYNEQFF. CDR3 nucleotide sequence: TGTGCCAGCAGCTTAGGCGGGAGGTCCTACAATGAGCAGTTCTTC. The full variable domain, rest sourced from reference TRBV7-3 and TRBJ2-1, is GAGVSQTPSNKVTEKGKYVELRCDPISGHTALYWYRQSLGQGPEFLIYFQGTGAADDSGLPNDRFFAVRPEGSVSTLKIQRTERGDSAVYLCASSLGGRSYNEQFFGPGTRLTVL.

The chain is built from TRBV5-5 and TRBJ1-1; D is perhaps TRBD1 (5 bases). Per the germline V gene, CDR1 is SGHKS and CDR2 is YYEKEE (reference sequence). The CDR3 extends over 13 amino acids. Deletions cut 3 bases from V and 1 base from J, with 7 bases between. The CDR3 reads CASSSDTNTEAFF. The CDR3 nucleotides read TGTGCCAGCAGCTCGGACACGAACACTGAAGCTTTCTTT.

The table lists this clonotype with a few counts. The chain employs TRBV10-3 and TRBJ2-3, with 8 bases lining up with TRBD1. Germline values: CDR1 ENHRY, CDR2 SYGVKD. J was trimmed by 4 bases and V by 10 bases; bases with no gene match: 7. This CDR3 comprises 13 residues. In nucleotides, the CDR3 is TGTGCCACCGCGGACAGGGTTGCAGATACGCAGTATTTT. Translation gives CATADRVADTQYF.

In its sample, this clonotype was seen a few times. This chain links TRBV19 with TRBJ2-2; D possibly matches TRBD1 or TRBD2 (5 bases each). The CDR3 is 16 residues long. V lost 3 bases and J 7 bases, leaving 18 bases between the germline ends. The V gene's germline CDR1 is LNHDA and CDR2 SQIVND (reference sequence). The CDR3 spells CASSIGTFGRGGELFF. Written as DNA, the CDR3 is TGTGCCAGTAGTATTGGGACCTTCGGAAGGGGCGGGGAGCTGTTTTTT.

V gene TRBV12-3 or TRBV12-4 combines with J gene TRBJ1-6, with 8 bases aligning to TRBD1. This CDR3 region has 15 residues. V lost 6 bases, J lost 4 bases, and 5 bases stayed unmatched. The CDR3 region is CASSTDRAYNSPLHF. CDR3 DNA: TGTGCCAGCAGCACGGACAGGGCTTATAATTCACCCCTCCACTTT.

This clonotype was observed at least ten times. The chain joins TRBV29-1 to TRBJ2-7; D not resolved. Deletions cut 4 bases from V and 0 bases from J, with 13 bases between. Germline values: CDR1 SQVTM, CDR2 ANQGSEA. The CDR3 has 14 residues. This CDR3 reads CSVVRPESSYEQYF. The CDR3 coding sequence is TGCAGCGTTGTTCGTCCGGAGAGCTCCTACGAGCAGTACTTC.

Only a few counts were recorded for this clonotype. Germline is not matched at one junction end, which may reflect a read error. The chain carries TRBV7-3 and TRBJ2-5; D tentatively fits TRBD1 or TRBD2 (6 bases each). The germline CDR1 and CDR2 sequences are SGHTA and FQGTGA. The CDR3 runs 16 residues. The CDR3 spells CASSLKGGPLVETQYF. In DNA form, the CDR3 reads TGCGCCAGCAGCTTAAAGGGGGGCCCCTTAGTGGAGACCCAGTACTTC.

This clonotype occurred many times. The chain's CDR3 is CSAIRGVIGETQYF. CDR3 DNA sequence: TGCAGTGCTATACGGGGGGTGATTGGAGAGACCCAGTACTTC. This chain links TRBV20-1 with TRBJ2-5, with 7 bases identical to TRBD2. CDR3 length equals 14 residues. The V gene's germline CDR1 is DFQATT and CDR2 SNEGSKA (reference sequence). The J segment lost 4 bases and the V segment lost 4 bases, leaving 9 bases of the junction unmatched.

V is TRBV7-9 and J is TRBJ2-5, with D perhaps given as TRBD1 or TRBD2 (6 bases each). Trimming left V 10 bases short and J 0 bases short, with 18 bases between. The CDR3 spans 15 residues. Germline assignment: CDR1 SEHNR and CDR2 FQNEAQ (reference sequence). In DNA, the CDR3 is TGTGCCACCGAGGGGGGACGAGGATACCAAGAGACCCAGTACTTC. Translated, it gives CATEGGRGYQETQYF.

This clonotype showed up just a few times. The chain links TRBV9 to TRBJ2-2, with 12 bases aligning to TRBD2. Germline V gene lookup returns CDR1 SGDLS and CDR2 YYNGEE. This CDR3 is 17 amino acids long. V lost 4 bases, J lost 7 bases, and 11 bases stayed unmatched. The CDR3 protein is CASSRLAGGIGHGELFF. CDR3 DNA sequence: TGTGCCAGCAGCCGTCTAGCGGGAGGGATTGGCCACGGGGAGCTGTTTTTT.

The V call is TRBV11-2, the J call TRBJ2-5; D gene ambiguous. Trimming took off 0 bases at V and 5 bases at J, with 7 bases between the two ends. The length of the CDR3 is 13 residues. In germline, CDR1 is SGHAT, CDR2 FQNNGV. CDR3 in amino acids: CASSLESRETQYF. DNA of the CDR3: TGTGCCAGCAGCTTAGAGTCTAGGGAGACCCAGTACTTC.

This chain links TRBV4-3 with TRBJ2-7, with D tentatively TRBD1 (6 bases). The V end was cut by 2 bases, the J end by 2 bases, with 10 bases between. This CDR3 has 14 amino acids. Per germline, CDR1 LGHNA and CDR2 YSLEER. Here the CDR3 reads CASSQRDNPYEQYF. The CDR3 coding sequence is TGCGCCAGCAGCCAACGGGACAACCCCTACGAGCAGTACTTC.

The rearrangement joins TRBV2 to TRBJ2-2, with D tentatively TRBD1 (6 bases). The V gene's germline CDR1 is SNHLY and CDR2 FYNNEI. The CDR3 totals 15 residues. The germline V and J ends were trimmed by 6 bases and 4 bases, with 15 bases remaining between them. The CDR3 here is CASRTGTTGTGELFF. In DNA, the CDR3 is TGTGCCAGCAGGACGGGGACAACGGGCACCGGGGAGCTGTTTTTT.

The chain recombines TRBV20-1 with TRBJ2-5, with TRBD2 identical over 10 bases. The closer fit of TRBJ2-7 to the DNA end suggests the J call may be wrong. The CDR3 length is 15 residues. CDR1 is DFQATT and CDR2 is SNEGSKA in the germline V gene (reference sequence). CDR3 coding DNA: TGCAGTGCCCCTGGGCCTAGCGGGAGAGGTGGCGAGCAGTACTTC. This sequence encodes CSAPGPSGRGGEQYF.